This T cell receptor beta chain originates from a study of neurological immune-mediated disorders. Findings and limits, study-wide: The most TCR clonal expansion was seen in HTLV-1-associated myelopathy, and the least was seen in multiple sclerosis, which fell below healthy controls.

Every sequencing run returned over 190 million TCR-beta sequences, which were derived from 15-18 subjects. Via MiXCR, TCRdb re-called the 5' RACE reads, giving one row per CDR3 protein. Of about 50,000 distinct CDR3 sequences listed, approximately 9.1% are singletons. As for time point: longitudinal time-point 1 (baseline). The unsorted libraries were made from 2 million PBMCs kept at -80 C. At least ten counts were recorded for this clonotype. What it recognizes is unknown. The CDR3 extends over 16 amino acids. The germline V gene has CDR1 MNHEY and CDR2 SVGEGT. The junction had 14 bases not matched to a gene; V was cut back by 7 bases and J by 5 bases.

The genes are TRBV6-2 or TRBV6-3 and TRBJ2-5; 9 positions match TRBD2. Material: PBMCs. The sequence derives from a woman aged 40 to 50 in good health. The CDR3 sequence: CASNGAAGGPGETQYF. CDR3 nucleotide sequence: TGTGCCAGCAACGGAGCGGCGGGAGGGCCGGGTGAGACCCAGTACTTC.